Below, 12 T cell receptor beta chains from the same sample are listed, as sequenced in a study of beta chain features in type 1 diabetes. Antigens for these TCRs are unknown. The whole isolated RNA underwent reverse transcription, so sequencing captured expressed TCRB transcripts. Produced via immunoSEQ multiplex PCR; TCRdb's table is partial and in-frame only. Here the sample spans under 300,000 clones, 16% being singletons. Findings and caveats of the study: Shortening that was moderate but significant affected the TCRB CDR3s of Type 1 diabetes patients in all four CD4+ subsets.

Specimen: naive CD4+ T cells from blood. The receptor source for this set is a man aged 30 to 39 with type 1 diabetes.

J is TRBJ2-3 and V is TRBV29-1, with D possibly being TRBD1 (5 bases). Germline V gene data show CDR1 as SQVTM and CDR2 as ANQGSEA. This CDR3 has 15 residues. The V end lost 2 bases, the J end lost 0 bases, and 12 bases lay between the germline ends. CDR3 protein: CSVENLQGSTDTQYF. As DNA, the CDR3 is TGCAGCGTTGAAAATCTCCAGGGAAGCACAGATACGCAGTATTTT.

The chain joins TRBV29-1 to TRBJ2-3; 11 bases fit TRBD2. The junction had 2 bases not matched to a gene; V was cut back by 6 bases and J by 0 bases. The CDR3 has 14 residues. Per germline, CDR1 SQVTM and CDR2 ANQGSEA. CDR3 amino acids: CSVGLAGSTDTQYF. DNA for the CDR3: TGCAGCGTCGGACTAGCGGGTAGCACAGATACGCAGTATTTT.

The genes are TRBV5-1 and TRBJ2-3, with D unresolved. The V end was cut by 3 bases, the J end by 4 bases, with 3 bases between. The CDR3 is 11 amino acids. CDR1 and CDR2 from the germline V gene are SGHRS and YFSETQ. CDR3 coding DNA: TGCGCCAGCAGCTCGCCAGATACGCAGTATTTT. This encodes CASSSPDTQYF.

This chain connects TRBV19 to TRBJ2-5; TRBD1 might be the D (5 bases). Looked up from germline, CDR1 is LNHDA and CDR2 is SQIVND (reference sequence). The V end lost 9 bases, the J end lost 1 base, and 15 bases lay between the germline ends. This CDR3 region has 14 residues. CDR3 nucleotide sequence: TGTGCCAGCAGGGAATATGGGGCCCAAGAGACCCAGTACTTC. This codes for CASREYGAQETQYF.

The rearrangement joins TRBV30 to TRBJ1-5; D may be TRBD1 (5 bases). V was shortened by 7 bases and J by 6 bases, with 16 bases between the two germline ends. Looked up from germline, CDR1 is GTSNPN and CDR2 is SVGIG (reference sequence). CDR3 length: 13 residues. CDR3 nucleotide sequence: TGTGCCTCCAGGGTCGCAGGAACTCAGCCCCAGCATTTT. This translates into CASRVAGTQPQHF.

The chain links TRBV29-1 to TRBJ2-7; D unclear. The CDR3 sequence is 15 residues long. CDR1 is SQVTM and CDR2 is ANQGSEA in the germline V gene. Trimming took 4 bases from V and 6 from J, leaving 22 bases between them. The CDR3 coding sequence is TGCAGCGTTGGACTCTATCCATCGATCGTCTCCGAGCAGTACTTC. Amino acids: CSVGLYPSIVSEQYF.

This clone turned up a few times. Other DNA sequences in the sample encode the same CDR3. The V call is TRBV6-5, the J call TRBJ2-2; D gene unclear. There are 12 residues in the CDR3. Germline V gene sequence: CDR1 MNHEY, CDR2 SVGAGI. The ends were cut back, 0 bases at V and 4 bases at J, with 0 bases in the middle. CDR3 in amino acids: CASSYSTGELFF. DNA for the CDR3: TGTGCCAGCAGTTACTCCACCGGGGAGCTGTTTTTT.

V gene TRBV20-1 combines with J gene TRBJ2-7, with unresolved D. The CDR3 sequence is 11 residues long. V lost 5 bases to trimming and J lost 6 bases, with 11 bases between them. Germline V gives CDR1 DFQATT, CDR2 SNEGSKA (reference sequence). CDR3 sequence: CSAPTLGEQYF. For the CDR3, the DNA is TGCAGTGCTCCCACTCTGGGCGAGCAGTACTTC.

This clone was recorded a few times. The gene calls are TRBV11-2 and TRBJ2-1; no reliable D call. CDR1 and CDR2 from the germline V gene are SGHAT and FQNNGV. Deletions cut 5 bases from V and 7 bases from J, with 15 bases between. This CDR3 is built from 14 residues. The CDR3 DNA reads TGTGCCAGCAGCCCCCGACCAGTTGGGAATGAGCAGTTCTTC. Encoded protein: CASSPRPVGNEQFF.

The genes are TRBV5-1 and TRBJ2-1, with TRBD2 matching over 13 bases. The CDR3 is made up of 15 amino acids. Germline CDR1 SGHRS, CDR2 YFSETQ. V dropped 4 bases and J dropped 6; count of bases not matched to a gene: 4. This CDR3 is CASSRRTSGSNEQFF. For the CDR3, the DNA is TGCGCCAGCAGCCGAAGGACTAGCGGGAGCAATGAGCAGTTCTTC.

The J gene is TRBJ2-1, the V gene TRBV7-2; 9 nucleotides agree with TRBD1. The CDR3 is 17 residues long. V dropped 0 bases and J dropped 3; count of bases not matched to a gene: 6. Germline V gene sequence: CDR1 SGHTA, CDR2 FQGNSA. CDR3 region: CASSLAGPGQGYNEQFF. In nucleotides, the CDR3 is TGTGCCAGCAGCTTAGCCGGACCGGGACAGGGCTACAATGAGCAGTTCTTC.

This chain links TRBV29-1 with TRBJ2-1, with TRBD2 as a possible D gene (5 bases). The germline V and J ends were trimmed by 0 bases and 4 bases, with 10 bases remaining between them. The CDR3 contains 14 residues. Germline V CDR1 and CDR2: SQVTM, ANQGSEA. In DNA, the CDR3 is TGCAGCGTTGAAGAGACTACCAGGTACAATGAGCAGTTCTTC. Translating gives CSVEETTRYNEQFF.